The 21 T cell receptor beta chains below come from one sample, sequenced in a study of TIL therapy for anti-PD-1-resistant metastatic lung cancer. The immunoSEQ assay was v3. The method was immunoSEQ multiplex PCR; TCRdb's version includes in-frame clones alone and lacks a portion of them. The sample contains tens of thousands of clones, approximately 86% of which appear only once. The time point: pre-treatment sample, taken before nivolumab and TIL therapy. Sequences were derived from blood, sampled at baseline. The receptors shown here come from a person aged 25 to 85 with non-small cell lung cancer.

The chain links TRBV6-5 to TRBJ2-1, with 8 positions matching TRBD2. This CDR3 contains 15 residues. Germline V gene lookup returns CDR1 MNHEY and CDR2 SVGAGI. The V segment lost 6 bases and the J segment 8 bases; nucleotides outside the gene matches: 12. The CDR3 sequence: CASSPGTGGPDEQFF. The CDR3 coding sequence is TGTGCCAGCAGCCCAGGAACGGGAGGGCCTGATGAGCAGTTCTTC.

The V gene is TRBV11-2, the J gene TRBJ2-1, with 10 bases matching TRBD1. Per the germline V gene, CDR1 is SGHAT and CDR2 is FQNNGV. The V gene end was trimmed by 2 bases and the J gene end by 6 bases; junction bases not matched to a gene: 10. CDR3 length: 17 amino acids. CDR3 sequence (DNA): TGTGCCAGCAGCTTATCCCTCGGACAGGGGGTCCTCAATGAGCAGTTCTTC. Amino acids: CASSLSLGQGVLNEQFF.

In this sample, this clone turned up a few times. The V and J genes are TRBV7-9 and TRBJ2-5; D may match TRBD1 or TRBD2 (5 bases each). The germline V gene has CDR1 SEHNR and CDR2 FQNEAQ (reference sequence). The CDR3 sequence is 17 residues long. Trimming left V 4 bases short and J 4 bases short, with 22 bases between. Here the CDR3 reads CASSSTSGTPGSETQYF. The CDR3 DNA follows: TGTGCCAGCAGCTCCACTTCCGGGACCCCCGGGTCAGAGACCCAGTACTTC.

The chain carries TRBV6-5 and TRBJ2-1, with TRBD2 as a possible D gene (7 bases). CDR1 is MNHEY and CDR2 is SVGAGI in the germline V gene. Trimming removed 2 bases from V and 7 bases from J, with 12 bases in between. CDR3 length: 14 residues. This CDR3 reads CASSYGGAGNEQFF. The CDR3 DNA reads TGTGCCAGCAGTTACGGGGGGGCAGGAAATGAGCAGTTCTTC.

Only a few counts were recorded for this clone. The V and J genes are TRBV5-1 and TRBJ1-3, with 7 bases lining up with TRBD1. This CDR3 is 15 amino acids long. Germline V gene data show CDR1 as SGHRS and CDR2 as YFSETQ. The junction had 3 bases not matched to a gene; V was cut back by 3 bases and J by 0 bases. CDR3 DNA sequence: TGCGCCAGCAGCTCGGGACAGTCCTCTGGAAACACCATATATTTT. It is translated as CASSSGQSSGNTIYF.

The chain couples TRBV5-1 to TRBJ2-2, with a possible D match to TRBD2 (5 bases). The ends were cut back, 0 bases at V and 4 bases at J, with 16 bases in the middle. Looked up from germline, CDR1 is SGHRS and CDR2 is YFSETQ. CDR3 length equals 17 residues. The CDR3 loop reads CASSLATGPRGTGELFF. The CDR3 DNA sequence: TGCGCCAGCAGCTTGGCCACCGGCCCCCGGGGCACCGGGGAGCTGTTTTTT.

The chain carries TRBV15 and TRBJ1-4, with D unresolved. The germline V gene encodes CDR1 LNHNV and CDR2 YYDKDF (reference sequence). V was cut by 0 bases and J by 5 bases, with 19 bases left in between. The CDR3 length is 18 residues. The chain's CDR3 is CATSRDGSMGRPNEKLFF. The CDR3 region has the DNA TGTGCCACCAGCAGAGATGGTTCCATGGGCAGACCAAATGAAAAACTGTTTTTT.

This rearrangement joins TRBV7-2 to TRBJ2-3; 13 nucleotides line up with TRBD2. CDR1 is SGHTA and CDR2 is FQGNSA in the germline V gene. This CDR3 has 14 amino acids. The junction had 4 bases not matched to a gene; V was cut back by 7 bases and J by 6 bases. Here the CDR3 DNA reads TGTGCCAGCAACTCGGGACTAGCGGGGGATACGCAGTATTTT. Its translation: CASNSGLAGDTQYF.

The V call is TRBV6-2 or TRBV6-3, the J call TRBJ2-1; 9 positions match TRBD2. V lost 0 bases, J lost 3 bases, and 6 bases stayed unmatched. Germline lookup yields CDR1 MNHEY and CDR2 SVGEGT. This CDR3 contains 17 residues. CDR3 in DNA: TGTGCCAGCAGTTACTCGGGCGGGGGGGTAGGCTACAATGAGCAGTTCTTC. This gives the protein CASSYSGGGVGYNEQFF.

V is TRBV18 and J is TRBJ2-5; no firm D call. The CDR3 loop spans 14 amino acids. Germline V lookup: CDR1 KGHSH, CDR2 LQKENI. The germline V and J ends were trimmed by 0 bases and 3 bases, with 8 bases remaining between them. In nucleotides, the CDR3 is TGTGCCAGCTCACCACCCTACGGAGAAGAGACCCAGTACTTC. Amino acids: CASSPPYGEETQYF.

This clone has only one observation. V and J are TRBV19 and TRBJ2-1; 9 bases are a match to TRBD2. Germline CDR1 LNHDA, CDR2 SQIVND (reference sequence). This CDR3 is 16 amino acids long. The ends lost 5 bases at V and 2 bases at J; junction bases unmatched: 7. CDR3 residues: CASSPIVAGAYNEQFF. In nucleotides, the CDR3 is TGTGCCAGTAGTCCGATCGTAGCGGGGGCCTACAATGAGCAGTTCTTC.

This chain links TRBV18 with TRBJ2-7, with D uncertain. CDR1 is KGHSH, CDR2 LQKENI, per germline. Trimming took 3 bases from V and 3 from J, leaving 18 bases between them. This CDR3 spans 16 amino acids. As DNA, the CDR3 is TGTGCCAGCTCACCCCCCGGAGCGAACGAACACTACGAGCAGTACTTC. Protein: CASSPPGANEHYEQYF. Based on the CDR3 plus reference TRBV18 and TRBJ2-7, the full variable domain is NAGVMQNPRHLVRRRGQEARLRCSPMKGHSHVYWYRQLPEEGLKFMVYLQKENIIDESGMPKERFSAEFPKEGPSILRIQQVVRGDSAAYFCASSPPGANEHYEQYFGPGTRLTVT.

The V call is TRBV5-5, the J call TRBJ2-3; D is ambiguous. The germline V gene encodes CDR1 SGHKS and CDR2 YYEKEE (reference sequence). The CDR3 runs 15 residues. Between the trimmed V and J ends, which lost 0 bases and 4 bases, there was a span of 12 bases. CDR3: CASSLEQLRPDTQYF. The CDR3 DNA reads TGTGCCAGCAGCTTGGAACAGCTTCGACCAGATACGCAGTATTTT.

V usage is TRBV7-2 and J usage is TRBJ2-5, with 8 bases identical to TRBD1. V dropped 4 bases and J dropped 4; count of bases not matched to a gene: 2. The length of the CDR3 is 13 residues. Per germline, CDR1 SGHTA and CDR2 FQGNSA. The chain's CDR3 is CASSSGQGETQYF. CDR3 sequence (DNA): TGTGCCAGCAGCTCAGGACAGGGAGAGACCCAGTACTTC. The full variable domain, rest sourced from reference TRBV7-2 and TRBJ2-5, is GAGVSQSPSNKVTEKGKDVELRCDPISGHTALYWYRQSLGQGLEFLIYFQGNSAPDKSGLPSDRFSAERTGGSVSTLTIQRTQQEDSAVYLCASSSGQGETQYFGPGTRLLVL.

About this clone itself: The junction departs from germline at one end; a sequencing error may be responsible. This chain joins TRBV6-6 and TRBJ2-7; 9 nucleotides align to TRBD1. The CDR3 length is 14 residues. Germline V gene lookup returns CDR1 MNHNY and CDR2 SVGAGI (reference sequence). This CDR3 is CAGSSGQGHYEQYF. DNA for the CDR3: TGTGCCGGCAGTTCGGGACAGGGCCACTACGAGCAGTACTTC.

This rearrangement joins TRBV2 to TRBJ2-5; 8 positions agree with TRBD2. Germline CDR1 SNHLY, CDR2 FYNNEI. Germline trimming cut 7 bases from V and 6 bases from J; bases unmatched to any gene: 10. The CDR3 length is 14 residues. The chain's CDR3 is CASKMVSGEKTQYF. Here the CDR3 DNA reads TGTGCCAGCAAAATGGTTAGCGGGGAAAAGACCCAGTACTTC.

This clone was seen a handful of times. The chain uses TRBV24-1 and TRBJ2-1, with TRBD1 as a possible D gene (6 bases). Germline V gene lookup returns CDR1 KGHDR and CDR2 SFDVKD. This CDR3 comprises 16 residues. V shed 3 bases and J shed 7 bases, with 18 bases lying between them. Here the CDR3 reads CATSDGTPNRGNEQFF. The CDR3 nucleotides are TGTGCCACCAGTGATGGGACACCTAACCGGGGTAATGAGCAGTTCTTC.

The V gene is TRBV3-1 (or the pseudogene TRBV3-2), the J gene TRBJ2-7; D remains unclear. The CDR3 loop spans 14 amino acids. V was shortened by 0 bases and J by 0 bases, with 6 bases between the two germline ends. Germline CDR1 and CDR2: LGHDT and YNNKEL (reference sequence). This CDR3 is CASSQEPVSYEQYF. The CDR3 DNA reads TGTGCCAGCAGCCAAGAACCCGTCTCCTACGAGCAGTACTTC.

The chain couples TRBV6-5 to TRBJ1-4; D unclear. Per germline, CDR1 MNHEY and CDR2 SVGAGI. Trimming removed 8 bases from V and 3 bases from J, with 13 bases in between. CDR3 size: 14 residues. Written as DNA, the CDR3 is TGTGCCAGCGGCTTGAGGTCAGCTAATGAAAAACTGTTTTTT. Amino acid sequence: CASGLRSANEKLFF.

The J gene is TRBJ1-3, the V gene TRBV27; D not certain. Trimming shortened V by 5 bases and J by 4 bases, and 12 bases separated the two germline ends. The CDR3 is made up of 14 amino acids. The germline V gene encodes CDR1 MNHEY and CDR2 SMNVEV (reference sequence). The CDR3 protein is CASSPGLQGNTIYF. In nucleotides, the CDR3 is TGTGCCAGCAGTCCCGGGCTTCAGGGAAACACCATATATTTT.

This rearrangement joins TRBV4-3 to TRBJ2-5; D might be TRBD2 (7 bases). V was clipped by 4 bases and J by 0 bases, with 18 bases between them. Germline CDR1 is LGHNA and CDR2 is YSLEER. The CDR3 loop spans 17 amino acids. The CDR3, as DNA: TGCGCCAGCAGCCGGATGGCGGGGGCAAGTTACCAAGAGACCCAGTACTTC. It translates to CASSRMAGASYQETQYF.